These 19 T cell receptor beta chains were all obtained from the same sample, sequenced in a study of T cells in Graves' hyperthyroidism and ophthalmopathy. Authors of the study amplified TCR beta CDR3 regions from RNA transcripts. The primer set for the first-round RT-PCR of the TCR CDR3 was HTBI. TCRdb used MiXCR to reprocess the multiplex PCR reads, holding one entry per CDR3 protein. The profile shows 600,000 to 650,000 distinct CDR3 sequences, roughly 20% of them singletons. The sequenced sample consisted of blood. Every receptor here comes from a man under 40 with Graves' ophthalmopathy.

This clonotype came up a few times. The CDR3 nucleotides read TGTGCCAGCAGTCAACTGAACACCGGGGAGCTGTTTTTT. This sequence encodes CASSQLNTGELFF. The chain is built from TRBV6-1 and TRBJ2-2; D is unclear. The CDR3 length is 13 residues. V was clipped by 5 bases and J by 1 base, with 5 bases between them. CDR1 and CDR2 (germline): MNHNS, SASEGT.

This clonotype was counted many times. The genes are TRBV28 and TRBJ1-3; tentative D call: TRBD1 (5 bases). The CDR3 is made up of 12 amino acids. CDR1 is MDHEN and CDR2 is SYDVKM in the germline V gene. V was pared by 10 bases and J by 4 bases, with 11 bases between. The CDR3 spells CATLKGGNTIYF. In DNA, the CDR3 is TGTGCCACCCTGAAGGGGGGAAACACCATATATTTT.

A single count supports this clonotype. This chain joins TRBV28 and TRBJ1-3; perhaps TRBD1 as D (6 bases). The ends were cut back, 8 bases at V and 0 bases at J, with 14 bases in the middle. The CDR3 totals 15 residues. Germline V gene lookup returns CDR1 MDHEN and CDR2 SYDVKM. The CDR3 protein is CASEQQGYSGNTIYF. In DNA form, the CDR3 reads TGTGCCAGCGAGCAACAGGGATACTCTGGAAACACCATATATTTT.

Worth noting for this clonotype: A single base separates this from a much larger clone, so it may be a read error. The CDR3 protein is CAWRGQLYQPQHF. The CDR3 DNA reads TGTGCCTGGAGGGGACAGCTGTATCAGCCCCAGCATTTT. The genes are TRBV30 and TRBJ1-5; TRBD1 matches at 7 bases. V was pared by 3 bases and J by 5 bases, with 4 bases of the junction left unmatched. Per the germline V gene, CDR1 is GTSNPN and CDR2 is SVGIG (reference sequence). The CDR3 loop spans 13 amino acids.

This clonotype appeared a few times. The chain couples TRBV28 to TRBJ2-5; D may be TRBD1 (6 bases). V was clipped by 8 bases and J by 5 bases, with 27 bases between them. The germline CDR1 and CDR2 sequences are MDHEN and SYDVKM. This CDR3 is built from 17 residues. The CDR3 reads CASVTSLRTGWIETQYF. CDR3 nucleotides: TGTGCCAGCGTTACCTCCCTACGAACAGGGTGGATCGAGACCCAGTACTTC.

This clonotype showed up just a few times. The chain is built from TRBV13 and TRBJ2-5; D may match TRBD1 or TRBD2 (5 bases each). Trimming pared 3 bases from V and 5 bases from J, leaving 22 bases between. Germline CDR1 is PRHDT and CDR2 is FYEKMQ (reference sequence). CDR3 length equals 17 residues. CDR3 nucleotide sequence: TGTGCCAGCAGCTTGACCACCCGATTGGGGGTTTCGGAGACCCAGTACTTC. Its translation is CASSLTTRLGVSETQYF. Full variable domain (remainder filled in from reference TRBV13 and TRBJ2-5): AAGVIQSPRHLIKEKRETATLKCYPIPRHDTVYWYQQGPGQDPQFLISFYEKMQSDKGSIPDRFSAQQFSDYHSELNMSSLELGDSALYFCASSLTTRLGVSETQYFGPGTRLLVL.

In its sample, this clonotype was seen once. The chain couples TRBV7-4 to TRBJ2-7, with a weak D call TRBD2 (6 bases). CDR1 is SGHVT, CDR2 SQSDAQ, per germline. This CDR3 comprises 16 residues. V lost 7 bases to trimming and J lost 7 bases, with 26 bases between them. The CDR3 loop is CASKLRSKGLRREQYF. As DNA, the CDR3 is TGTGCCAGCAAGCTTAGGTCTAAGGGACTGCGGCGGGAGCAGTACTTC.

The chain couples TRBV7-9 to TRBJ2-1; D uncertain. Trimming removed 5 bases from V and 9 bases from J, with 17 bases in between. This CDR3 is built from 14 residues. Germline CDR1 and CDR2: SEHNR and FQNEAQ (reference sequence). The CDR3 spells CASSPPTVVGEQFF. The CDR3 nucleotides are TGTGCCAGCAGCCCGCCCACGGTTGTGGGTGAGCAGTTCTTC.

This clonotype was detected a few times. This sequence joins TRBV4-3 and TRBJ2-1; D is undetermined. Deletions cut 0 bases from V and 5 bases from J, with 8 bases between. Germline CDR1 is LGHNA and CDR2 is YSLEER. This CDR3 has 14 residues. CDR3 nucleotides: TGCGCCAGCAGCCAAGATGTGTGGGACAATGAGCAGTTCTTC. It specifies CASSQDVWDNEQFF.

Ten or more counts support this clonotype. The rearrangement links TRBV30 to TRBJ1-2; perhaps TRBD1 as D (5 bases). CDR1 is GTSNPN, CDR2 SVGIG, per germline (reference sequence). Trimming stripped 5 bases from V and 4 bases from J, with 23 bases between. This CDR3 spans 16 amino acids. The CDR3 protein is CAWSRPFDSFPYGYTF. The DNA for the CDR3 is TGTGCCTGGTCAAGACCGTTTGACAGTTTCCCCTATGGCTACACCTTC.

This clonotype was observed at least ten times. V gene TRBV20-1 combines with J gene TRBJ2-1, with 14 nucleotides matching TRBD2. The CDR3 contains 14 residues. Looked up from germline, CDR1 is DFQATT and CDR2 is SNEGSKA (reference sequence). Trimming cost V 3 bases and J 7 bases; bases outside gene matches: 2. Here the CDR3 DNA reads TGCAGTGCTAGGGGACTAGCGGGAGCTAATGAGCAGTTCTTC. This translates into CSARGLAGANEQFF.

At least ten counts were recorded for this clonotype. This chain uses TRBV28 with TRBJ1-1; the D gene is possibly TRBD1 (6 bases). Germline-derived CDR1 and CDR2 are MDHEN and SYDVKM. The CDR3 totals 15 residues. V shed 4 bases and J shed 0 bases, with 12 bases lying between them. CDR3: CASSYTGQVNTEAFF. In DNA, the CDR3 is TGTGCCAGCAGTTACACGGGACAAGTGAACACTGAAGCTTTCTTT.

The rearrangement uses TRBV11-2 and TRBJ2-4; 8 nucleotides match TRBD2. CDR3 length equals 20 residues. V lost 5 bases and J lost 3; bases outside the gene matches: 21. CDR1 and CDR2 (germline): SGHAT, FQNNGV. The CDR3, as DNA: TGTGCCAGCAGCCAGCACCCCGGGGGGGACTGGACGATAGGCAAAAACATTCAGTACTTC. Amino acid sequence: CASSQHPGGDWTIGKNIQYF.

The chain couples TRBV29-1 to TRBJ2-3; tentatively, D is TRBD2 (6 bases). This CDR3 comprises 16 residues. Per germline, CDR1 SQVTM and CDR2 ANQGSEA. V was clipped by 6 bases and J by 2 bases, with 21 bases between them. CDR3 coding DNA: TGCAGCGTGGGCGGAGGGACCCAGAAAAACACAGATACGCAGTATTTT. Translating it yields CSVGGGTQKNTDTQYF.

This clonotype came up a few times. The J gene is TRBJ2-2, the V gene TRBV6-1; TRBD1 aligns across 9 bases. The germline V gene encodes CDR1 MNHNS and CDR2 SASEGT. V lost 6 bases and J lost 3; bases outside the gene matches: 5. CDR3 size: 15 residues. This CDR3 reads CASSAGTGYTGELFF. The CDR3 DNA reads as TGTGCCAGCAGCGCCGGGACAGGGTACACCGGGGAGCTGTTTTTT.

The chain joins TRBV20-1 to TRBJ2-7; D is uncertain. The V gene lost 0 bases and the J gene lost 3 bases, with 6 bases spanning the gap. Germline-derived CDR1 and CDR2 are DFQATT and SNEGSKA (reference sequence). There are 12 residues in the CDR3. The DNA of the CDR3 is TGCAGTGCTAGAGAGGACGGCTACGAGCAGTACTTC. Translation: CSAREDGYEQYF.

This clonotype was detected a few times. The chain is built from TRBV28 and TRBJ1-5, with D perhaps matching TRBD1 (6 bases). CDR1 and CDR2 from the germline V gene are MDHEN and SYDVKM. This CDR3 spans 15 amino acids. The V and J ends lost 8 bases and 4 bases respectively, with 18 bases between them. CDR3 region: CASDHLQGDNQPQHF. The DNA of the CDR3 is TGTGCCAGCGATCATTTACAGGGAGATAATCAGCCCCAGCATTTT.

The table lists this clonotype with many counts. The CDR3 DNA follows: TGTGCCAGCAGACCCCGGGACAGCCCCTACGAGCAGTACTTC. Encoded protein: CASRPRDSPYEQYF. The V and J genes are TRBV6-1 and TRBJ2-7; 7 bases are a match to TRBD1. The CDR3 runs to 14 residues. V gave up 6 bases and J gave up 2 bases; unmatched junction bases: 7. CDR1 and CDR2 from the germline V gene are MNHNS and SASEGT.

Only a few counts were recorded for this clonotype. This sequence joins TRBV6-6 and TRBJ1-4; no firm D call. Deletions cut 0 bases from V and 0 bases from J, with 8 bases between. The germline V gene has CDR1 MNHNY and CDR2 SVGAGI (reference sequence). The CDR3 loop spans 16 amino acids. The CDR3 nucleotides read TGTGCCAGCAGTTACTCGAGGGCTGCAACTAATGAAAAACTGTTTTTT. Translation gives CASSYSRAATNEKLFF.